Here is one T cell receptor beta chain with its context. This sample was taken from a study of blood T cell repertoires in COVID-19. Turning to the study itself: PBMCs, B-cell-depleted T cells, or T cells provided the cDNA or gDNA that made up the material.

Germline CDR1 MNHEY, CDR2 SVGAGI. V was pared by 5 bases and J by 2 bases, with 13 bases between. The length of the CDR3 is 14 residues. The authors' processing: Estimated nucleated cell counts came from reference gene primer amplification. The method was immunoSEQ multiplex PCR; TCRdb's version includes in-frame clones alone and lacks a portion of them. V, J and clone size reflect that table, while D and trimming were determined from the DNA. The data hold some 150,000 clones, with 70% to 90% observed a single time. This chain uses TRBV6-5 with TRBJ2-7; D might be TRBD1 (6 bases). The sample comprised peripheral blood. This TCR was recovered from a woman in her sixties with acute or convalescent COVID-19. The CDR3 is CASSKDSLAYEQYF. As DNA, the CDR3 is TGTGCCAGCAGTAAGGACAGCCTAGCCTACGAGCAGTACTTC.